By sample fraction, the clone carrying this T cell receptor (beta chain) is medium-sized. Its antigen is as yet unknown. This sample is part of a study of cytomegalovirus exposure and HLA in healthy donors. Looking at the study overall: Some 80 million unique TCRs from HLA-typed donors were held in an early data release. Study results and caveats: With further analysis later on, most CMV-associated TCR beta chains appeared HLA-restricted.

CDR1 and CDR2 from the germline V gene are MNHEY and SVGAGI. CDR3 length: 15 residues. J gave up 3 bases and V 7 bases, and 7 bases lay outside the gene matches. The PCR ran on 60 Vbeta and 13 Jbeta primers. Profiling relied on immunoSEQ multiplex PCR, and the TCRdb table lists in-frame clones only, not all of them. The sample contains tens of thousands of clones, 40% to 50% of which appear only once. The origin of this receptor is a woman aged 45-60 years in good health and CMV-seronegative. Sequencing was done on a sample of PBMCs. The chain carries TRBV6-5 and TRBJ1-3; 9 bases are shared with TRBD1. The CDR3 sequence is CASNSQGAFGNTIYF. As DNA, the CDR3 is TGTGCCAGCAACTCACAGGGGGCGTTTGGAAACACCATATATTTT.